This T cell receptor (beta chain) was recorded in a study of blood T cell repertoires in COVID-19. Original data processing: Counts of nucleated cells, estimated from reference gene primer amplification, were obtained. Sequencing used immunoSEQ multiplex PCR; TCRdb keeps in-frame clones, though not all of them. V and J calls and clone size come straight from that table; D and trimming were deduced from the DNA. This sample has 95,000 to 150,000 clones, with about four fifths found just once. This TCR derives from a woman aged 70 to 79 with acute or convalescent COVID-19. Sequencing was performed on peripheral blood.

DNA of the CDR3: TGTGCCAGCAGCTTTGGGGACACCTACACAGATACGCAGTATTTT. Translated: CASSFGDTYTDTQYF. The chain is built from TRBV7-3 and TRBJ2-3; a weak D match, TRBD1 (6 bases). The V gene's germline CDR1 is SGHTA and CDR2 FQGTGA. Trimming removed 3 bases at V and 2 bases at J, with 12 bases between. The CDR3 is 15 amino acids. Supplemented by reference TRBV7-3 and TRBJ2-3, the full variable domain reads GAGVSQTPSNKVTEKGKYVELRCDPISGHTALYWYRQSLGQGPEFLIYFQGTGAADDSGLPNDRFFAVRPEGSVSTLKIQRTERGDSAVYLCASSFGDTYTDTQYFGPGTRLTVL.